This T cell receptor (beta chain) was captured by sequencing in a study of PD-1 blockade in classical Hodgkin lymphoma. Findings and caveats of the study: Although disease activity or prior therapy may be involved, causes of the repertoire differences remain undefined. Newly diagnosed patients reportedly trailed healthy donors in baseline TCR diversity.

TCRdb keeps only in-frame clones here, not all; method: immunoSEQ multiplex PCR. The sample lists around 14,000 clones; about nine tenths were seen once. The CDR3 extends over 15 amino acids. J gave up 3 bases and V 2 bases, and 5 bases lay outside the gene matches. Germline V gives CDR1 MNHEY, CDR2 SMNVEV (reference sequence). Time point given: newly diagnosed, previously untreated cHL patient sample. Thawed PBMCs were the source of CD8+ T cells, obtained through magnetic negative selection. The authors compared against newly diagnosed, untreated classical Hodgkin lymphoma PBMCs. Details on this clone: Its antigen is undetermined.

The genes are TRBV27 and TRBJ2-7, with 9 positions matching TRBD2. This sequence originates from a human donor with classical Hodgkin lymphoma. The specimen was CD8+ T cells from blood. The chain's CDR3 is CASSLGLAGLYEQYF. CDR3 in DNA: TGTGCCAGCAGTTTAGGGCTAGCGGGACTCTACGAGCAGTACTTC.